The rows below give T cell receptor beta chains drawn from one sample of a study of blood T cell repertoires in COVID-19. Assay used: immunoSEQ multiplex PCR; TCRdb lists only in-frame clones, some missing. Among 200,000 to 250,000 clones listed, around nine tenths were seen once. The source material was PBMCs or T cells enriched from blood (not recorded which). These receptors were taken from a woman in her fifties or sixties with acute COVID-19. The CDR3 runs from the conserved cysteine through the conserved F or W. D genes are given only for firm matches. Expanded clones are given a class, and other clones once, few, many or no size at all.

d_call,clone_size,v_call,j_call,cdr3_length,cdr3_aa,cdr3_nt
TRBD1,.,TRBV28,TRBJ1-5,16,CASRAGGNRSNQPQHF,TGTGCCAGCAGGGCAGGGGGCAACAGGAGCAATCAGCCCCAGCATTTT
.,.,TRBV12-3/TRBV12-4,TRBJ1-2,12,CASSFGFDGYTF,TGTGCCAGCAGTTTCGGGTTTGATGGCTACACCTTC
TRBD2,.,TRBV18,TRBJ2-7,17,CASSLGTSGSEGYEQYF,TGTGCCAGCTCACTGGGGACTAGCGGGAGTGAAGGGTACGAGCAGTACTTC
TRBD1,.,TRBV19,TRBJ2-6,17,CASTIRTGVGGANVLTF,TGTGCCAGTACCATACGGACAGGGGTCGGGGGGGCCAACGTCCTGACTTTC
TRBD1,.,TRBV30,TRBJ2-1,14,CAWTGGFSYNEQFF,TGTGCCTGGACAGGGGGCTTCTCCTACAATGAGCAGTTCTTC
TRBD1,medium-sized,TRBV7-3,TRBJ1-1,17,CASSLGGTGPFNTEAFF,TGTGCCAGCAGCTTAGGGGGGACAGGACCCTTTAACACTGAAGCTTTCTTT
.,.,TRBV6-5,TRBJ2-7,14,CASRPPEAPYEQYF,TGTGCCAGCAGGCCCCCAGAGGCTCCCTACGAGCAGTACTTC
.,.,TRBV15,TRBJ1-1,13,CATSTPSNTEAFF,TGTGCCACCAGCACACCCAGTAACACTGAAGCTTTCTTT
TRBD2,once,TRBV4-3,TRBJ2-7,16,CASSPTGWTRVYEQYF,TGCGCCAGCAGCCCCACGGGCTGGACTAGGGTCTACGAGCAGTACTTC
TRBD1,.,TRBV5-4,TRBJ1-1,18,CASSRFGRGNSPDTEAFF,TGTGCCAGCAGCCGTTTTGGCAGGGGGAATAGTCCGGACACTGAAGCTTTCTTT
.,.,TRBV25-1,TRBJ1-6,15,CASSESQGINSPLHF,TGTGCCAGCAGTGAATCCCAGGGGATTAACTCACCCCTCCACTTT
.,once,TRBV19,TRBJ1-5,14,CASSVLQGNQPQHF,TGTGCCAGTAGTGTCCTACAGGGAAATCAGCCCCAGCATTTT
TRBD2,.,TRBV5-1,TRBJ2-1,14,CASSSGTNYNEQFF,TGCGCCAGCAGCTCCGGGACTAATTACAATGAGCAGTTCTTC
.,few,TRBV20-1,TRBJ1-6,11,CSGQNNSPLHF,TGCAGTGGCCAGAATAATTCACCCCTCCACTTT
.,.,TRBV5-1,TRBJ2-5,13,CASSLYNQETQYF,TGCGCCAGCAGCTTGTACAACCAAGAGACCCAGTACTTC
TRBD2,.,TRBV5-1,TRBJ2-2,19,CASSSSGTSGSVATGELFF,TGCGCCAGCAGCTCCTCCGGGACTAGCGGGAGCGTTGCGACCGGGGAGCTGTTTTTT
.,.,TRBV3-1/TRBV3-2,TRBJ2-1,14,CASSQGPRYNEQFF,TGTGCCAGCAGCCAAGGCCCGCGGTACAATGAGCAGTTCTTC
.,.,TRBV12-3/TRBV12-4,TRBJ1-1,12,CASRQQWTEAFF,TGTGCCAGCAGACAGCAGTGGACTGAAGCTTTCTTT
.,.,TRBV7-6,TRBJ2-2,12,CASSSEGGELFF,TGTGCCAGCAGCTCGGAGGGCGGGGAGCTGTTTTTT
TRBD1,once,TRBV6-5,TRBJ2-7,14,CASSYSPGGWEQYF,TGTGCCAGCAGTTACTCCCCAGGGGGCTGGGAGCAGTACTTC
TRBD1,few,TRBV4-2,TRBJ1-5,16,CASSLGQIYSNQPQHF,TGTGCCAGCAGCCTGGGACAGATATATAGCAATCAGCCCCAGCATTTT
TRBD1,.,TRBV6-2/TRBV6-3,TRBJ1-1,15,CASSQETGMNTEAFF,TGTGCCAGCAGTCAAGAGACAGGGATGAACACTGAAGCTTTCTTT
TRBD1,.,TRBV6-5,TRBJ1-5,15,CASSPGQGRNQPQHF,TGTGCCAGCAGCCCCGGACAGGGTCGCAATCAGCCCCAGCATTTT